This TCR beta chain emerged from a study of cytomegalovirus exposure and HLA in healthy donors. With regard to this clone: The antigen is not known.

The repertoire was sequenced with immunoSEQ multiplex PCR; TCRdb's copy has only in-frame clones and lacks some. The table lists approximately 190,000 clones, about 80% of them singletons. The study, taken as a whole, reports: The listing of about 150 TCR beta chains classed them as cytomegalovirus-associated.

The germline gives CDR1 MNHEY, CDR2 SMNVEV (reference sequence). CDR3 length: 13 amino acids. Trimming removed 8 bases from V and 2 bases from J; junction bases left unmatched: 3. The gene calls are TRBV27 and TRBJ1-2; 9 bases fit TRBD1. This receptor was obtained from a man aged 18 to 29 in good health and CMV-seropositive. Specimen: PBMCs. The CDR3 DNA follows: TGTGCCAGCCGGGACAGGGTAAACTATGGCTACACCTTC. Translated, it gives CASRDRVNYGYTF.